This T cell receptor beta chain was captured in a study of siplizumab effects on memory and regulatory T cells. Points from the study as a whole: In siplizumab conditions, mappable alloreactive CD4+ clones averaged around 69% Treg-derived, against 26.9% in controls. A major contribution to the alloresponse seemed to be made by naive T cells, which seemed more diverse than memory cells.

Points on this clone: What it recognizes is unknown.

The CDR3 is 11 amino acids. Germline V CDR1 and CDR2: MNHEY, SMNVEV (reference sequence). The V end lost 4 bases, the J end lost 10 bases, and 8 bases lay between the germline ends. Roughly 90,000 TCR templates per sample were sequenced. TCRdb keeps only in-frame clones here, not all; method: immunoSEQ multiplex PCR. In the table there are 100,000 or so clones, roughly 94% of which are singletons. V usage is TRBV27 and J usage is TRBJ2-1; D unclear. The TCR was taken from a human donor in good health. The sequencing input was Tregs sorted from blood. CDR3 DNA sequence: TGTGCCAGCAGTTCACGGCGGGAGCAGTTCTTC. Protein sequence: CASSSRREQFF.